The 9 T cell receptor beta chains reported below all come from one sample, sequenced in a study of human T cells and chemical hapten exposure. TCRdb re-derived calls from the RACE reads in MiXCR, one entry per CDR3 protein. The sample yields some 380,000 distinct CDR3 sequences, about 4.4% seen once. The time point is: patch test 1, 2 weeks after DPC sensitization. The treatment: therapeutic diphenylcyclopropenone sensitization with weekly scalp DPC. The sample consisted of whole blood, taken in connection with sensitization to the hapten diphenylcyclopropenone (DPC). These receptors were taken from a woman between 50 and 59 years old with alopecia areata. Some clones in this sample may be carry-over from other donors' samples.

This clonotype was recorded a few times. The chain links TRBV7-9 to TRBJ2-7, with 10 nucleotides matching TRBD1. After removal of 5 bases from V and 1 base from J, the junction contained 5 bases not matched to a gene. The germline V gene has CDR1 SEHNR and CDR2 FQNEAQ (reference sequence). This CDR3 has 15 amino acids. The CDR3 DNA reads TGTGCCAGCAGCCGGACAGGGGGAGCGTCCTACGAGCAGTACTTC. It yields the protein CASSRTGGASYEQYF.

This clonotype occurred many times. The chain is built from TRBV6-2 or TRBV6-3 and TRBJ2-7; D possibly corresponds to TRBD2 (5 bases). Germline CDR1 reads MNHEY; CDR2 reads SVGEGT. The V end was cut by 7 bases, the J end by 3 bases, with 13 bases between. There are 13 residues in the CDR3. The CDR3 coding sequence is TGTGCCAGCACCCTAGGCGGGTACTACGAGCAGTACTTC. This translates into CASTLGGYYEQYF.

This rearrangement joins TRBV6-2 or TRBV6-3 to TRBJ2-3; 11 bases map to TRBD2. J gave up 1 base and V 4 bases, and 7 bases lay outside the gene matches. This CDR3 is 17 amino acids long. CDR1 is MNHEY, CDR2 SVGEGT, per germline. CDR3 residues: CASSSISGRERTDTQYF. The CDR3, as DNA: TGTGCCAGCAGTTCCATTAGCGGGAGGGAGCGCACAGATACGCAGTATTTT.

The sample holds a few counts of this clonotype. The V gene is TRBV6-5, the J gene TRBJ2-1, with TRBD2 identical over 11 bases. The V gene end was trimmed by 5 bases and the J gene end by 7 bases; junction bases not matched to a gene: 10. Germline lookup yields CDR1 MNHEY and CDR2 SVGAGI. The CDR3 has 16 residues. For the CDR3, the DNA is TGTGCCAGCAGTCCCCTGGGACTAGCGGACCCTAATGAGCAGTTCTTC. It translates to CASSPLGLADPNEQFF.

This clonotype was counted many times. V gene TRBV5-8 combines with J gene TRBJ1-1; D uncertain. Germline V CDR1 and CDR2: SGHTS, YDEGEE. The CDR3 consists of 14 residues. V was shortened by 0 bases and J by 3 bases, with 9 bases between the two germline ends. CDR3 sequence: CASSLGPRDTEAFF. The CDR3 DNA follows: TGTGCCAGCAGCTTGGGTCCCCGGGACACTGAAGCTTTCTTT.

The V and J genes are TRBV27 and TRBJ2-7, with TRBD2 as a possible D gene (5 bases). The CDR3 runs to 12 residues. V was trimmed by 6 bases and J by 6 bases, leaving 12 bases between them. CDR1 MNHEY and CDR2 SMNVEV come from the germline V gene (reference sequence). CDR3 protein: CASSRGNGEQYF. The CDR3 DNA follows: TGTGCCAGCAGCCGGGGAAATGGCGAGCAGTACTTC.

The chain is built from TRBV20-1 and TRBJ2-4; tentative D call: TRBD2 (5 bases). With 1 base removed from V and 11 bases from J, the gap between germline ends came to 9 bases. The CDR3 extends over 11 amino acids. Germline lookup yields CDR1 DFQATT and CDR2 SNEGSKA (reference sequence). The CDR3, as DNA: TGCAGTGCTAGAGGAATGGGAGTTCAGTACTTC. Its translation: CSARGMGVQYF.

Notes on this clonotype: Just one base apart from a much larger clone, this may be a read error. The rearrangement uses TRBV3-1 and TRBJ1-2; the D is unclear. V lost 1 base to trimming and J lost 9 bases, with 18 bases between them. Germline CDR1 is LGHDT and CDR2 is YNNKEL (reference sequence). The CDR3 covers 15 residues. The CDR3 loop is CASSQGSGFPRSYTF. The DNA for the CDR3 is TGTGCCAGCAGCCAAGGCTCGGGATTCCCGAGGAGCTACACCTTC. The complete variable domain, with remaining parts taken from reference TRBV3-1 and TRBJ1-2, reads DTAVSQTPKYLVTQMGNDKSIKCEQNLGHDTMYWYKQDSKKFLKIMFSYNNKELIINETVPNRFSPKSPDKAHLNLHINSLELGDSAVYFCASSQGSGFPRSYTFGSGTRLTVV.

The rearrangement joins TRBV9 to TRBJ2-5; TRBD1 might be the D (5 bases). The V end lost 8 bases, the J end lost 5 bases, and 13 bases lay between the germline ends. CDR1 and CDR2 from the germline V gene are SGDLS and YYNGEE. The CDR3 runs to 12 residues. This chain's CDR3 is CASAGSGETQYF. As DNA, the CDR3 is TGTGCCAGTGCAGGGTCTGGGGAGACCCAGTACTTC.